Given below is one T cell receptor beta chain in context. The source of the sample is a study of blood T cell repertoires in COVID-19. Looking at the study overall: Spain, Italy and the United States supplied samples that represented acute and convalescent COVID-19. T cells, B-cell-depleted T cells, or PBMCs supplied cDNA or gDNA.

In the original processing: From reference gene primer amplification, estimates of nucleated cell counts were derived. The assay was immunoSEQ multiplex PCR, and TCRdb's table has in-frame clones only and misses some. V, J and clone size were drawn from that table, and D and trimming were deduced from the DNA. The repertoire holds nearly 200,000 clones, with about 90% as singletons. The sequencing input was peripheral blood. The TCR originated in a woman aged 70-85 years with acute or convalescent COVID-19.

The CDR3 DNA sequence: TGCGCCAGCAGCACCGGGACAGGGGCTTGGGGAGATGGCTACACCTTC. This gives the protein CASSTGTGAWGDGYTF. J is TRBJ1-2 and V is TRBV5-1; 10 bases are a match to TRBD1. Germline CDR1 reads SGHRS; CDR2 reads YFSETQ. The CDR3 contains 16 residues. Trimming took 4 bases from V and 6 from J; bases not matched to a gene: 12. Full variable domain (rest looked up from reference TRBV5-1 and TRBJ1-2): KAGVTQTPRYLIKTRGQQVTLSCSPISGHRSVSWYQQTPGQGLQFLFEYFSETQRNKGNFPGRFSGRQFSNSRSEMNVSTLELGDSALYLCASSTGTGAWGDGYTFGSGTRLTVV.